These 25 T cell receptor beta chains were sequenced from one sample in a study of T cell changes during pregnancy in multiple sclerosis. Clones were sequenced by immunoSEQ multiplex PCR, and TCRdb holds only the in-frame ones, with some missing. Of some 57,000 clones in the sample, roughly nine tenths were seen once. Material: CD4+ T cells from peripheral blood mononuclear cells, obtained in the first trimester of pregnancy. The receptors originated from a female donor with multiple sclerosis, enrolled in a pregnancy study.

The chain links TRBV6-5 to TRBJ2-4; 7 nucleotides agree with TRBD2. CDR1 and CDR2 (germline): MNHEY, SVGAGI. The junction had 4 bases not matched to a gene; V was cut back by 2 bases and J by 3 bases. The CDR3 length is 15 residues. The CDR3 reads CASSYEGRDKNIQYF. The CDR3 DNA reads TGTGCCAGCAGTTACGAGGGGAGGGACAAAAACATTCAGTACTTC.

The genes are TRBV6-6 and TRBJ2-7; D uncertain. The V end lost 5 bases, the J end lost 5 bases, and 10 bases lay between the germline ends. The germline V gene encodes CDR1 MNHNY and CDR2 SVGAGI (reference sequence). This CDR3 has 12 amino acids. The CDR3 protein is CASSRPRNEQYF. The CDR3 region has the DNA TGTGCCAGCAGTCGACCGAGGAACGAGCAGTACTTC.

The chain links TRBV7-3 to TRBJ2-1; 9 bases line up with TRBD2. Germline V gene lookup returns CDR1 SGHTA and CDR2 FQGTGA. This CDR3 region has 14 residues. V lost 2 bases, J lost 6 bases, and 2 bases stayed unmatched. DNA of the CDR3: TGTGCCAGCAGCTTAGGACTAGCGCTCAATGAGCAGTTCTTC. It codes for CASSLGLALNEQFF.

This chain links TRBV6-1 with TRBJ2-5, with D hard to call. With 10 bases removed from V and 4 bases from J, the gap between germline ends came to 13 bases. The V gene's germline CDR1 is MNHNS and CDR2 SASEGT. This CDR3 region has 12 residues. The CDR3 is CATSITAETQYF. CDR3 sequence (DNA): TGTGCCACCTCTATCACCGCAGAGACCCAGTACTTC.

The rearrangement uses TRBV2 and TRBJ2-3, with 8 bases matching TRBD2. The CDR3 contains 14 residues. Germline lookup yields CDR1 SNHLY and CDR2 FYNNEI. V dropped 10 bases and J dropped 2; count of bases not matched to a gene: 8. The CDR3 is CATRGGHTTDTQYF. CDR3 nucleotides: TGTGCCACCCGGGGGGGACATACCACAGATACGCAGTATTTT. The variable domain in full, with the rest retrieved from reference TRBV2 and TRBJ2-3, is EPEVTQTPSHQVTQMGQEVILRCVPISNHLYFYWYRQILGQKVEFLVSFYNNEISEKSEIFDDQFSVERPDGSNFTLKIRSTKLEDSAMYFCATRGGHTTDTQYFGPGTRLTVL.

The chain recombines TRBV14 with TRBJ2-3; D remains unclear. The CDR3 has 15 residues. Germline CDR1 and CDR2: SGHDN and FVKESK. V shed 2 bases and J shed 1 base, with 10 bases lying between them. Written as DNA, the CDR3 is TGTGCCAGCAGCCAACACCAGGTCGGCACAGATACGCAGTATTTT. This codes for CASSQHQVGTDTQYF.

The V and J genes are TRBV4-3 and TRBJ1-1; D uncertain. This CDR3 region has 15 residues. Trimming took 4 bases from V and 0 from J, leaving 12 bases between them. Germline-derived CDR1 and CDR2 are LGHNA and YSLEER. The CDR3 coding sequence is TGCGCCAGCAGCCCACGCTCTTTAGTGAACACTGAAGCTTTCTTT. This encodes CASSPRSLVNTEAFF.

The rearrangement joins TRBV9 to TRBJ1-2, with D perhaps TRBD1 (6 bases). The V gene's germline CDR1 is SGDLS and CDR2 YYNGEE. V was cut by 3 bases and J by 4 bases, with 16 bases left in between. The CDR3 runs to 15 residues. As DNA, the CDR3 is TGTGCCAGCAGCGCACAGGGCCCGTTGTCCTATGGCTACACCTTC. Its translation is CASSAQGPLSYGYTF.

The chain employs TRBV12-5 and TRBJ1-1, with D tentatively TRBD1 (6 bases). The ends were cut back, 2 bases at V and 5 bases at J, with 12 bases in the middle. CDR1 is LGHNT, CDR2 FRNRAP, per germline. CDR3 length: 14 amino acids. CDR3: CASGLNRVGTEAFF. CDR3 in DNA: TGTGCTAGTGGTTTGAACAGGGTCGGAACTGAAGCTTTCTTT. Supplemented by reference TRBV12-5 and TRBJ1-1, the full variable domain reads DARVTQTPRHKVTEMGQEVTMRCQPILGHNTVFWYRQTMMQGLELLAYFRNRAPLDDSGMPKDRFSAEMPDATLATLKIQPSEPRDSAVYFCASGLNRVGTEAFFGQGTRLTVV.

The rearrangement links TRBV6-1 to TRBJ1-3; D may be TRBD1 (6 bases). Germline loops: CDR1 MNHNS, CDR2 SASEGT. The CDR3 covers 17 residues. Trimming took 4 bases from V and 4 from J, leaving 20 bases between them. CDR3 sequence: CASSAYRGGAGGNTIYF. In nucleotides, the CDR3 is TGTGCCAGCAGTGCCTACCGGGGGGGGGCTGGCGGAAACACCATATATTTT.

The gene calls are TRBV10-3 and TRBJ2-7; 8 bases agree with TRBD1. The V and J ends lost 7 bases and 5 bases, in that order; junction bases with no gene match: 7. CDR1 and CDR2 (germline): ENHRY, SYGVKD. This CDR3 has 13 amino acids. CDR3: CAITGTGANEQYF. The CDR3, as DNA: TGTGCCATCACGGGGACAGGAGCTAACGAGCAGTACTTC.

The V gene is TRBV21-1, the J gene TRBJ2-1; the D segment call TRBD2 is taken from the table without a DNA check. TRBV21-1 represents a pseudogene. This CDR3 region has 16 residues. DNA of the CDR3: TGTGCCAGCAGCAAAGGGGGACTAGCGGGCTACAATGAGCAGTTCTTC. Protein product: CASSKGGLAGYNEQFF.

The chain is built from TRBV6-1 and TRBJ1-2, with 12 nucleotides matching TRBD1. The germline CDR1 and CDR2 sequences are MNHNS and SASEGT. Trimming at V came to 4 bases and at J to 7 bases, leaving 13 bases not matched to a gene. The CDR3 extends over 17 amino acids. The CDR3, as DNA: TGTGCCAGCAGTGTCCGGGGACAGGGGGCAGCCGGAGCTGGCTACACCTTC. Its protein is CASSVRGQGAAGAGYTF.

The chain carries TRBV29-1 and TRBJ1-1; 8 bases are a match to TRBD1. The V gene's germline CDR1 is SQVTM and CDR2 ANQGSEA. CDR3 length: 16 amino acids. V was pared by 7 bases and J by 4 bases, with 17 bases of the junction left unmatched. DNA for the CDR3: TGCAGCGCCGACGGAGGCGGACAGGGAGGATTCACTGAAGCTTTCTTT. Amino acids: CSADGGGQGGFTEAFF.

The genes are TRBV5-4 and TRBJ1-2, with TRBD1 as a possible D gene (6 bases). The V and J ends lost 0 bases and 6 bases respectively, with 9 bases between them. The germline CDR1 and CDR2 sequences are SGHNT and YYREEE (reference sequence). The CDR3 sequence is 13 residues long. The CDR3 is CASSLVRQDGYTF. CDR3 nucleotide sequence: TGTGCCAGCAGCTTGGTTCGACAGGATGGCTACACCTTC. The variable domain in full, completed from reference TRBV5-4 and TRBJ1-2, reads ETGVTQSPTHLIKTRGQQVTLRCSSQSGHNTVSWYQQALGQGPQFIFQYYREEENGRGNFPPRFSGLQFPNYSSELNVNALELDDSALYLCASSLVRQDGYTFGSGTRLTVV.

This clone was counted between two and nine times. The CDR3 reads CASSLAGLGGDEQYF. In nucleotides, the CDR3 is TGTGCCAGCAGCTTGGCGGGACTAGGCGGCGACGAGCAGTACTTC. The chain couples TRBV5-4 to TRBJ2-7, with TRBD2 identical over 8 bases. This CDR3 has 15 amino acids. Germline V gene data show CDR1 as SGHNT and CDR2 as YYREEE (reference sequence). V was clipped by 0 bases and J by 5 bases; unmatched bases: 7. The full variable domain, rest sourced from reference TRBV5-4 and TRBJ2-7, is ETGVTQSPTHLIKTRGQQVTLRCSSQSGHNTVSWYQQALGQGPQFIFQYYREEENGRGNFPPRFSGLQFPNYSSELNVNALELDDSALYLCASSLAGLGGDEQYFGPGTRLTVT.

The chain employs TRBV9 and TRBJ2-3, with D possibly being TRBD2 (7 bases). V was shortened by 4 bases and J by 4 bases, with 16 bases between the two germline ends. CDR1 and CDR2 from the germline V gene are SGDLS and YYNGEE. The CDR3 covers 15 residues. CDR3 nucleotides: TGTGCCAGCAGCACCCGAGGGGGGGCCCCAGATACGCAGTATTTT. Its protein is CASSTRGGAPDTQYF.

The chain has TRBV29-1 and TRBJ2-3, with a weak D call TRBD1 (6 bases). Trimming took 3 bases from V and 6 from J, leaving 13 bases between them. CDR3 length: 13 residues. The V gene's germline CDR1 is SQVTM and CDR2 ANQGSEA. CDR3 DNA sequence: TGCAGCGTTGACCTTCAGGGGCAGGATACGCAGTATTTT. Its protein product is CSVDLQGQDTQYF.

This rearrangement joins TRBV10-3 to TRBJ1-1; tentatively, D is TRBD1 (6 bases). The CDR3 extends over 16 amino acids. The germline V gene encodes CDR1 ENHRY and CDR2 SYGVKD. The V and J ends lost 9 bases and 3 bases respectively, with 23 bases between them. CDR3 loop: CAIKLTRGGGDTEAFF. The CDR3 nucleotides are TGTGCCATTAAACTTACCCGGGGAGGGGGGGACACTGAAGCTTTCTTT.

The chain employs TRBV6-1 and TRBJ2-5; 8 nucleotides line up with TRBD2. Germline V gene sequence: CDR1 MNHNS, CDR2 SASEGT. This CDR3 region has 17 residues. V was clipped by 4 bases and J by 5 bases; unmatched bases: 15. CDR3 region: CASSGWFERGSRETQYF. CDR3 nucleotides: TGTGCCAGCAGTGGGTGGTTTGAGCGGGGGAGTCGGGAGACCCAGTACTTC.

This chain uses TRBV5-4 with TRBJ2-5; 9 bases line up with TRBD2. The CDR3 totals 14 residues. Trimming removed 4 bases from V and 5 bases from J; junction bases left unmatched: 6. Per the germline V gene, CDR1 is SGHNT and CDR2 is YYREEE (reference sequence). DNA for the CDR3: TGTGCCAGCAGCCTGGGACTAGCCCTGGAGACCCAGTACTTC. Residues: CASSLGLALETQYF.

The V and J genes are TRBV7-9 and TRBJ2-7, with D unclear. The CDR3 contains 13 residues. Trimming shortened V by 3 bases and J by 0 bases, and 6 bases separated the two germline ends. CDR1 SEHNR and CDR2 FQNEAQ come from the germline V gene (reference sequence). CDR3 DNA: TGTGCCAGCAGCTTTAGCAGCTCCTACGAGCAGTACTTC. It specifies CASSFSSSYEQYF.

The CDR3: CASSDPRDRGTGELFF. The DNA for the CDR3 is TGTGCCAGCAGCGATCCCCGGGACAGGGGCACCGGGGAGCTGTTTTTT. The chain uses TRBV5-4 and TRBJ2-2, with 10 bases that match TRBD1. Trimming removed 4 bases from V and 4 bases from J; junction bases left unmatched: 7. Germline values: CDR1 SGHNT, CDR2 YYREEE (reference sequence). This CDR3 is 16 amino acids long.

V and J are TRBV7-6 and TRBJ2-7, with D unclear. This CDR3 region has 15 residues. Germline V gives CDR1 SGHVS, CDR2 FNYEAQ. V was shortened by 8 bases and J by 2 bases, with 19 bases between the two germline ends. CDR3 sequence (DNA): TGTGCCAGCCAATCTCGTTCTAGTCCCCCCTACGAGCAGTACTTC. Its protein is CASQSRSSPPYEQYF.

The CDR3 sequence is CASSLIGVLRDEQFF. In DNA form, the CDR3 reads TGTGCCAGCAGCCTTATAGGGGTCCTCCGGGATGAGCAGTTCTTC. The chain employs TRBV14 and TRBJ2-1, with D possibly TRBD1 on 5 matching bases. CDR3 length equals 15 residues. Trimming pared 4 bases from V and 8 bases from J, leaving 18 bases between. Germline CDR1 SGHDN, CDR2 FVKESK.